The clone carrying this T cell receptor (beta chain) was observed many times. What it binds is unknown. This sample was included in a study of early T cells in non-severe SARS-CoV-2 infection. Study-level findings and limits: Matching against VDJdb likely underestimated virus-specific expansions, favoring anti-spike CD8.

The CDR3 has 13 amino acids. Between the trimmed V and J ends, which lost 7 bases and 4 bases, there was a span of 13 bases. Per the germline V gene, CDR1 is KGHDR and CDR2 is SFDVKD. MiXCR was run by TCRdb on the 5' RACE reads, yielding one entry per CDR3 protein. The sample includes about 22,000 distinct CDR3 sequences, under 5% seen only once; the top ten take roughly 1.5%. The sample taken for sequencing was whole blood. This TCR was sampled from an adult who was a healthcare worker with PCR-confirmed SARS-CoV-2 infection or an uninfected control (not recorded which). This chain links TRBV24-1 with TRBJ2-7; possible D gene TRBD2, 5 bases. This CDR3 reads CATSKGDRYEQYF. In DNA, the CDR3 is TGTGCCACCAGCAAGGGAGATCGGTACGAGCAGTACTTC.